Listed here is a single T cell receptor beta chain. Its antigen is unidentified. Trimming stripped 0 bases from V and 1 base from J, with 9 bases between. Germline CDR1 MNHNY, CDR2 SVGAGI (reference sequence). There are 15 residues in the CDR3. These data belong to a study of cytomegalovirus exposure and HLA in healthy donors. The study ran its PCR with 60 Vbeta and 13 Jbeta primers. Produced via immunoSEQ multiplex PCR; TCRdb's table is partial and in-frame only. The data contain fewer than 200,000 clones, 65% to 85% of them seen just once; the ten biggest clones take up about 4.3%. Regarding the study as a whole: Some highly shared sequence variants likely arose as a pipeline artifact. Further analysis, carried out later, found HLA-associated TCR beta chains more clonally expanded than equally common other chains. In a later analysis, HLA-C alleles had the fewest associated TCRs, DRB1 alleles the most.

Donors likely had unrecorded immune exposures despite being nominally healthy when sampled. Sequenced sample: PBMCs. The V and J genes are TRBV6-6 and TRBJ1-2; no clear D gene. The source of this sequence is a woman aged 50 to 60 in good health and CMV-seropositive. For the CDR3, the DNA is TGTGCCAGCAGTTACTCGTCGCAGTATAACTATGGCTACACCTTC. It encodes CASSYSSQYNYGYTF.